This passage covers 28 T cell receptor beta chains from one sample sequenced in a study of pediatric ulcerative colitis. Assay: immunoSEQ multiplex PCR; the TCRdb copy retains only in-frame clones and omits some. The sample has about 64,000 clones, 77% seen once; the top ten hold 5.2%. The specimen was blood. The receptors derive from a boy aged 5-17 years with moderate ulcerative colitis.

This chain joins TRBV2 and TRBJ1-4; the D gene is possibly TRBD1 (5 bases). The CDR3 is 13 residues long. The germline V gene has CDR1 SNHLY and CDR2 FYNNEI. Trimming took 2 bases from V and 8 from J, leaving 9 bases between them. CDR3 sequence: CASSERGAEKLFF. The CDR3 DNA follows: TGTGCCAGCAGTGAAAGGGGCGCCGAAAAACTGTTTTTT.

This rearrangement joins TRBV19 to TRBJ2-2; the D gene could be TRBD1 or TRBD2 (5 bases each). The length of the CDR3 is 14 residues. Per germline, CDR1 LNHDA and CDR2 SQIVND (reference sequence). Trimming pared 6 bases from V and 5 bases from J, leaving 13 bases between. Here the CDR3 reads CASRGVRDTGELFF. Here the CDR3 DNA reads TGTGCCAGTAGGGGGGTCAGGGATACCGGGGAGCTGTTTTTT. The full variable domain, in which reference TRBV19 and TRBJ2-2 provide the parts outside the CDR3, is DGGITQSPKYLFRKEGQNVTLSCEQNLNHDAMYWYRQDPGQGLRLIYYSQIVNDFQKGDIAEGYSVSREKKESFPLTVTSAQKNPTAFYLCASRGVRDTGELFFGEGSRLTVL.

The V and J genes are TRBV7-2 and TRBJ2-7, with D possibly being TRBD2 (5 bases). CDR3 size: 13 residues. Germline CDR1 and CDR2: SGHTA and FQGNSA. The V end lost 5 bases, the J end lost 6 bases, and 14 bases lay between the germline ends. CDR3 amino acids: CASSRPDSSEQYF. As DNA, the CDR3 is TGTGCCAGCAGCCGCCCGGACTCTTCCGAGCAGTACTTC.

The chain joins TRBV7-9 to TRBJ1-2; the D is unclear. The V end was cut by 3 bases, the J end by 0 bases, with 5 bases between. CDR3 length equals 13 residues. Germline CDR1 reads SEHNR; CDR2 reads FQNEAQ (reference sequence). The CDR3 is CASSFASNYGYTF. CDR3 DNA: TGTGCCAGCAGCTTCGCCTCTAACTATGGCTACACCTTC. The full variable domain, in which reference TRBV7-9 and TRBJ1-2 provide the parts outside the CDR3, is DTGVSQNPRHKITKRGQNVTFRCDPISEHNRLYWYRQTLGQGPEFLTYFQNEAQLEKSRLLSDRFSAERPKGSFSTLEIQRTEQGDSAMYLCASSFASNYGYTFGSGTRLTVV.

The rearrangement joins TRBV27 to TRBJ1-1; D not resolved. The CDR3 loop spans 15 amino acids. V was shortened by 0 bases and J by 0 bases, with 8 bases between the two germline ends. CDR1 and CDR2 (germline): MNHEY, SMNVEV (reference sequence). CDR3: CASSLSGVVNTEAFF. The CDR3 nucleotides read TGTGCCAGCAGTTTATCTGGGGTGGTGAACACTGAAGCTTTCTTT.

This chain joins TRBV27 and TRBJ2-1, with TRBD2 matching 13 bases. Trimming cost V 6 bases and J 0 bases; bases outside gene matches: 8. This CDR3 is 18 amino acids long. Germline CDR1 MNHEY, CDR2 SMNVEV (reference sequence). The CDR3 coding sequence is TGTGCCAGCAGCCTCATCCGACTAGCGGGAGGCTCCTACAATGAGCAGTTCTTC. Protein: CASSLIRLAGGSYNEQFF.

This rearrangement joins TRBV12-5 to TRBJ2-1; 8 nucleotides match TRBD2. The CDR3 consists of 14 residues. J was trimmed by 7 bases and V by 6 bases; bases with no gene match: 8. The germline CDR1 and CDR2 sequences are LGHNT and FRNRAP. The CDR3 loop reads CASGREGRGNEQFF. Written as DNA, the CDR3 is TGTGCTAGTGGCCGGGAGGGAAGGGGAAATGAGCAGTTCTTC.

The chain carries TRBV5-8 and TRBJ2-2, with 7 bases fitting TRBD2. V lost 3 bases, J lost 0 bases, and 8 bases stayed unmatched. This CDR3 contains 17 residues. Germline V gene sequence: CDR1 SGHTS, CDR2 YDEGEE. The CDR3: CASSYQASGTNTGELFF. The CDR3 region has the DNA TGTGCCAGCAGCTACCAGGCTAGCGGTACGAACACCGGGGAGCTGTTTTTT. The full variable domain, rest sourced from reference TRBV5-8 and TRBJ2-2, is EAGVTQSPTHLIKTRGQQATLRCSPISGHTSVYWYQQALGLGLQFLLWYDEGEERNRGNFPPRFSGRQFPNYSSELNVNALELEDSALYLCASSYQASGTNTGELFFGEGSRLTVL.

The V and J genes are TRBV7-3 and TRBJ2-1; 7 bases line up with TRBD2. This CDR3 comprises 16 residues. CDR1 and CDR2 (germline): SGHTA, FQGTGA. Germline trimming cut 0 bases from V and 4 bases from J; bases unmatched to any gene: 6. The chain's CDR3 is CASSLTPAGRYNEQFF. CDR3 nucleotide sequence: TGTGCCAGCAGCTTAACCCCAGCGGGAAGGTACAATGAGCAGTTCTTC.

The rearrangement uses TRBV7-3 and TRBJ2-2; 8 nucleotides align to TRBD2. V lost 4 bases and J lost 10; bases outside the gene matches: 5. The CDR3 totals 13 residues. From germline, CDR1 is SGHTA and CDR2 FQGTGA. This CDR3 is CASSSGLVEELFF. The DNA of the CDR3 is TGTGCCAGCAGCTCGGGACTAGTTGAGGAGCTGTTTTTT.

The chain couples TRBV27 to TRBJ1-2, with 7 bases lining up with TRBD1. V shed 6 bases, J shed 7 bases, and the junction held 5 bases outside the gene matches. Germline-derived CDR1 and CDR2 are MNHEY and SMNVEV (reference sequence). CDR3 length: 12 amino acids. The CDR3 nucleotides read TGTGCCAGCAGGACAGGGAAGGTTGGCTACACCTTC. Translated: CASRTGKVGYTF.

This sequence joins TRBV6-6 and TRBJ2-7, with a weak D call TRBD1 (5 bases). Trimming pared 5 bases from V and 6 bases from J, leaving 17 bases between. The CDR3 covers 14 residues. Germline CDR1 and CDR2: MNHNY and SVGAGI (reference sequence). DNA of the CDR3: TGTGCCAGCAGTGTGACAATGCAGGGCTCCGAGCAGTACTTC. This codes for CASSVTMQGSEQYF.

The V gene is TRBV9, the J gene TRBJ2-1, with D hard to call. The length of the CDR3 is 13 residues. The V end was cut by 5 bases, the J end by 5 bases, with 11 bases between. CDR1 SGDLS and CDR2 YYNGEE come from the germline V gene. The CDR3 bases are TGTGCCAGCAGTCCCCAGGCCGACAATGAGCAGTTCTTC. As protein: CASSPQADNEQFF.

This clone came up once. V gene TRBV6-5 combines with J gene TRBJ2-7; tentatively, D is TRBD1 (6 bases). The germline V and J ends were trimmed by 2 bases and 7 bases, with 12 bases remaining between them. The CDR3 length is 13 residues. In germline, CDR1 is MNHEY, CDR2 SVGAGI. CDR3 nucleotides: TGTGCCAGCAGTTACGGGGGCCTGGCTGAGCAGTACTTC. Encoded protein: CASSYGGLAEQYF.

The chain is built from TRBV5-4 and TRBJ2-3; 9 bases are a match to TRBD2. V shed 0 bases, J shed 2 bases, and the junction held 4 bases outside the gene matches. The germline V gene encodes CDR1 SGHNT and CDR2 YYREEE (reference sequence). The CDR3 covers 16 residues. CDR3 in DNA: TGTGCCAGCAGCTTGGGGGCGGGGGGGCCCACAGATACGCAGTATTTT. This gives the protein CASSLGAGGPTDTQYF.

V and J are TRBV14 and TRBJ2-3, with D unclear. Looked up from germline, CDR1 is SGHDN and CDR2 is FVKESK. The ends were cut back, 2 bases at V and 0 bases at J, with 12 bases in the middle. CDR3 length: 16 amino acids. This CDR3 reads CASSQLTPPSTDTQYF. As DNA, the CDR3 is TGTGCCAGCAGCCAACTAACCCCGCCTAGCACAGATACGCAGTATTTT.

The V and J genes are TRBV7-2 and TRBJ2-1; D could derive from TRBD1 or TRBD2 (5 bases each). The CDR3 is made up of 16 amino acids. Trimming removed 5 bases at V and 1 base at J, with 15 bases between. The V gene's germline CDR1 is SGHTA and CDR2 FQGNSA. As DNA, the CDR3 is TGTGCCAGCAGCGTTACCGGGACGGGGTCCTACAATGAGCAGTTCTTC. It encodes CASSVTGTGSYNEQFF.

The chain combines TRBV5-4 with TRBJ2-3; D is tentatively TRBD1 or TRBD2 (6 bases each). CDR1 is SGHNT and CDR2 is YYREEE in the germline V gene (reference sequence). Trimming took 0 bases from V and 6 from J, leaving 8 bases between them. The CDR3 length is 13 residues. The CDR3 protein is CASSLAGGDTQYF. The CDR3 DNA is TGTGCCAGCAGCTTGGCCGGGGGCGATACGCAGTATTTT.

V usage is TRBV9 and J usage is TRBJ1-3; unclear D gene. The germline CDR1 and CDR2 sequences are SGDLS and YYNGEE. V lost 2 bases and J lost 0, with 6 bases in between. CDR3 length: 14 residues. The CDR3 loop is CASSVLDSGNTIYF. For the CDR3, the DNA is TGTGCCAGCAGCGTTTTAGACTCTGGAAACACCATATATTTT.

This chain joins TRBV16 and TRBJ2-1; 10 positions match TRBD2. The CDR3 sequence is 18 residues long. V shed 0 bases and J 0 bases; nucleotides not matched to a gene: 5. CDR1 KGHSY and CDR2 FQNENV come from the germline V gene. The DNA of the CDR3 is TGTGCCAGCAGCCAATCGATCAGCGGGAGGGCCTCCTACAATGAGCAGTTCTTC. Amino acid sequence: CASSQSISGRASYNEQFF.

The chain is built from TRBV5-1 and TRBJ2-2; D not certain. This CDR3 contains 15 residues. The germline V gene has CDR1 SGHRS and CDR2 YFSETQ. Trimming pared 5 bases from V and 3 bases from J, leaving 14 bases between. The CDR3 region is CASRGPEPYTGELFF. The CDR3 DNA reads as TGCGCCAGCAGGGGTCCCGAACCTTACACCGGGGAGCTGTTTTTT. Drawing the rest from reference TRBV5-1 and TRBJ2-2, the complete variable domain is KAGVTQTPRYLIKTRGQQVTLSCSPISGHRSVSWYQQTPGQGLQFLFEYFSETQRNKGNFPGRFSGRQFSNSRSEMNVSTLELGDSALYLCASRGPEPYTGELFFGEGSRLTVL.

The rearrangement uses TRBV29-1 and TRBJ1-2; D might be TRBD1 (5 bases). Germline CDR1 is SQVTM and CDR2 is ANQGSEA. The CDR3 covers 13 residues. Trimming removed 3 bases at V and 4 bases at J, with 12 bases between. CDR3 amino acids: CSVEEGFSYGYTF. In nucleotides, the CDR3 is TGCAGCGTTGAGGAGGGGTTCAGCTATGGCTACACCTTC.

The chain uses TRBV18 and TRBJ2-7; D is possibly TRBD1 (5 bases). The ends were cut back, 3 bases at V and 4 bases at J, with 7 bases in the middle. This CDR3 has 12 residues. Germline V gene sequence: CDR1 KGHSH, CDR2 LQKENI. CDR3 in amino acids: CASSPTEYEQYF. The CDR3 DNA reads as TGTGCCAGCTCACCGACAGAATACGAGCAGTACTTC.

The rearrangement links TRBV5-4 to TRBJ2-7; D is undetermined. V lost 7 bases and J 5 bases, leaving 10 bases between the germline ends. Germline CDR1 reads SGHNT; CDR2 reads YYREEE (reference sequence). The CDR3 loop spans 11 amino acids. The CDR3 reads CASRKGDEQYF. CDR3 DNA sequence: TGTGCCAGCCGCAAGGGCGACGAGCAGTACTTC.

This clone occurred a few times. This sequence joins TRBV4-1 and TRBJ1-3; D may be TRBD1 (6 bases). Germline assignment: CDR1 MGHRA and CDR2 YSYEKL. V lost 0 bases and J lost 0, with 12 bases in between. This CDR3 has 17 residues. The CDR3 DNA sequence: TGCGCCAGCAGCCAAGATCGGGGGGGGCACTCTGGAAACACCATATATTTT. Its translation: CASSQDRGGHSGNTIYF.

The rearrangement joins TRBV29-1 to TRBJ1-5; D gene ambiguous. Trimming took off 6 bases at V and 4 bases at J, with 10 bases between the two ends. Germline CDR1 reads SQVTM; CDR2 reads ANQGSEA. CDR3 length: 12 amino acids. The CDR3 reads CSVRDANQPQHF. DNA for the CDR3: TGCAGCGTGAGAGATGCTAATCAGCCCCAGCATTTT. Variable domain in full (rest from reference TRBV29-1 and TRBJ1-5): SAVISQKPSRDICQRGTSLTIQCQVDSQVTMMFWYRQQPGQSLTLIATANQGSEATYESGFVIDKFPISRPNLTFSTLTVSNMSPEDSSIYLCSVRDANQPQHFGDGTRLSIL.

The genes are TRBV4-2 and TRBJ2-7, with TRBD2 identical over 10 bases. This CDR3 is built from 19 residues. V trimming: 0 bases; J trimming: 3 bases; junction bases outside the gene matches: 14. CDR1 and CDR2 (germline): LGHNA, YNFKEQ. Here the CDR3 reads CASSQDAGLAGAGDYEQYF. The DNA of the CDR3 is TGTGCCAGCAGCCAAGATGCGGGGCTAGCGGGGGCCGGAGACTACGAGCAGTACTTC.

This chain joins TRBV7-9 and TRBJ1-1; D gene uncertain. The CDR3 runs 12 residues. Trimming removed 1 base at V and 6 bases at J, with 6 bases between. Germline V lookup: CDR1 SEHNR, CDR2 FQNEAQ (reference sequence). The CDR3 region is CASSLESSEAFF. As DNA, the CDR3 is TGTGCCAGCAGCTTAGAGTCTTCTGAAGCTTTCTTT.